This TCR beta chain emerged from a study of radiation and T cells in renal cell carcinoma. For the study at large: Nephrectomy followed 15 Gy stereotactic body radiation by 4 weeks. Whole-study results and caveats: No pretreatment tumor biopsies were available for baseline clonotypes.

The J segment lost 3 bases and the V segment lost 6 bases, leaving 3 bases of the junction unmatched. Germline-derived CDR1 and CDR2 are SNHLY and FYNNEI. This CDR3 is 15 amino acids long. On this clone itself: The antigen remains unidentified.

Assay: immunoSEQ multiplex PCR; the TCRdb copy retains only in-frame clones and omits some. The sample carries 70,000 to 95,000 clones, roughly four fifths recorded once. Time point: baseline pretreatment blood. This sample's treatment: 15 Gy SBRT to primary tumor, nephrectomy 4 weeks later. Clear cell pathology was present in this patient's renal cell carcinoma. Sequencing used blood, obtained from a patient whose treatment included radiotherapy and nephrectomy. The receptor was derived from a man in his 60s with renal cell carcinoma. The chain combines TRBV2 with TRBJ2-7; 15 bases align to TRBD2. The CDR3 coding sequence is TGTGCCAGCAGCCCGGGACTAGCGGGAGGCTACGAGCAGTACTTC. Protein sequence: CASSPGLAGGYEQYF.